These T cell receptor beta chains were read from a single sample in a study of response to subunit inactivated influenza vaccine. Via MiXCR, TCRdb re-called the RT-PCR reads, giving one row per CDR3 protein. This sample yields approximately 500,000 distinct CDR3 sequences, of which less than 25% are seen a single time; approximately 3% belongs to the top ten. These same records also appear under a second study, on T cells expressing NK-cell markers.

The specimen was CD4+ T cells sorted from PBMCs, collected 11 to 12 days after vaccination. The receptors were sampled from a man in his fifties or sixties who received an inactivated influenza vaccine. Each CDR3 is given without its conserved first and last residue. A D gene is named only where the DNA matches it firmly. Only some rows state a clone size, as once, few, many or a class for expanded clones.

V gene	clone size	J gene	D gene	CDR3 protein
TRBV20-1	-	TRBJ2-4	TRBD2	SARDIAGERSIQY
TRBV5-1	few	TRBJ2-1	TRBD2	ASSLEERGKF
TRBV5-1	once	TRBJ1-4	-	ASSLAAGTNEKLF
TRBV12-5	-	TRBJ2-3	-	ASGFAGLSTDTQY
TRBV19	-	TRBJ2-1	TRBD2	ASSLQGLAGGPYGEQF
TRBV29-1	-	TRBJ2-2	-	SVGRNTNTGELF
TRBV4-1	-	TRBJ2-7	-	ASSQDARRLVGDEQY
TRBV4-1	-	TRBJ1-5	-	ASSQNIYSNQPQH
TRBV7-2	-	TRBJ2-1	-	ASSPEHGYNEQF
TRBV4-1	few	TRBJ2-2	TRBD2	ASSRPIAGVNTGELF
TRBV24-1	-	TRBJ2-3	-	ATSDWDSRSQY
TRBV7-2	-	TRBJ2-5	TRBD1	ASSPGQGQKTQY
TRBV29-1	many	TRBJ2-7	-	SISGTNPYEQY
TRBV11-2	-	TRBJ2-5	-	ASSSMVFQETQY
TRBV28	few	TRBJ1-5	TRBD1	ASSLWRDRGRGKPQH
TRBV15	-	TRBJ2-3	-	ATSIKNAGTMQY
TRBV6-2/TRBV6-3	-	TRBJ2-3	-	ASSPEAWLGTDTQY
TRBV6-2/TRBV6-3	-	TRBJ1-4	-	ASKPSGTSNEKLF
TRBV28	many	TRBJ1-2	TRBD1	ASKVQGHGYT
TRBV7-8	-	TRBJ1-2	-	ASSPRWGHYGYT
TRBV21-1	few	TRBJ2-1	-	ASSKGRAEENEQF
TRBV7-9	-	TRBJ2-3	-	ASRSVQTSTDTQY
TRBV10-3	few	TRBJ2-7	TRBD2	AISESILAGGPEQY
TRBV4-2	-	TRBJ1-2	-	ASSQVGDRYGYT
TRBV24-1	few	TRBJ2-7	TRBD2	ATSDWDGGSYEQY
TRBV12-3/TRBV12-4	-	TRBJ1-6	TRBD1	ASSTAGGSYNSPLH
TRBV6-1	-	TRBJ1-2	TRBD1	ASSRGQVFGYT
TRBV19	-	TRBJ2-6	-	ASSILPRLTGIVSGANVLT
TRBV7-2	many	TRBJ2-6	-	ASSVGRYSGANVLT
TRBV9	-	TRBJ2-1	-	ASSVEARSSYNEQF
TRBV3-1	-	TRBJ2-5	-	ASSTVGGETQY
TRBV5-6	-	TRBJ2-7	TRBD1	ASSVDRVQYEQY
TRBV5-1	-	TRBJ2-6	-	ASSRGGANVLT
TRBV7-8	few	TRBJ2-7	TRBD2	ASSLVVAGGIKPGYEQY
TRBV12-3/TRBV12-4	-	TRBJ2-7	-	ASSFTSSRTGSYEQY
TRBV12-3/TRBV12-4	many	TRBJ1-5	-	ASSLTRGPQH
TRBV12-3/TRBV12-4	-	TRBJ1-2	-	ASRRGGGYT
TRBV7-8	-	TRBJ2-6	-	ASYTPGANVLT
TRBV3-1	-	TRBJ2-7	TRBD2	ASSGLAGGAYEQY
TRBV6-6	-	TRBJ2-5	TRBD2	ASRALAGETQY
TRBV24-1	few	TRBJ2-1	-	ATSDSYGRALYNEQF